This T cell receptor beta chain appears in the sequencing data of a study of blood T cell repertoires in COVID-19. Study as a whole: T cells, B-cell-depleted T cells, or PBMCs supplied cDNA or gDNA.

The germline CDR1 and CDR2 sequences are MGHRA and YSYEKL. Trimming shortened V by 1 base and J by 9 bases, and 22 bases separated the two germline ends. The CDR3 runs to 17 residues. Individuals aged about 18 to 95 years were recruited from fewer than 30 US areas. Membership in each cohort depended on participant-reported clinical history. Per the authors' pipeline: The authors estimated nucleated cell counts from reference gene primer amplification. Clones were sequenced by immunoSEQ multiplex PCR, and TCRdb holds only the in-frame ones, with some missing. From that table come the V and J calls and clone size; the DNA was used to work out D and trimming. The table includes under 250,000 clones, 65% to 90% detected once.

The sequenced sample consisted of PBMCs or T cells enriched from blood (not recorded which). This rearrangement joins TRBV4-1 to TRBJ2-1, with a possible D match to TRBD2 (7 bases). The clonotype was recovered from a woman between 50 and 59 years old with acute COVID-19. The CDR3 loop is CASSQGLRGGEDGEQFF. CDR3 in DNA: TGCGCCAGCAGCCAAGGTCTGAGGGGGGGGGAGGACGGTGAGCAGTTCTTC.